The rows below give T cell receptor beta chains drawn from one sample of a study of blood T cell repertoires in COVID-19. Method: immunoSEQ multiplex PCR; TCRdb's copy keeps in-frame clones and lacks some. Counted here are roughly 500,000 clones, approximately 90% occurring once; the ten biggest clones make up around 1.9%. Sequences were obtained from PBMCs or T cells enriched from blood (not recorded which). The receptors were gathered from a woman in her thirties or forties who had recovered from COVID-19. Each CDR3 is given with its conserved first and last residue. A D gene is named only where the DNA matches it firmly. Not every row has a clone size; where given, it reads once, few, many or a size class.

d_call	cdr3_length	v_call	clone_size	j_call	cdr3_aa	cdr3_nt
.	14	TRBV2	.	TRBJ1-5	CASGVGPPTQPQHF	TGTGCCAGCGGGGTGGGGCCTCCCACTCAGCCCCAGCATTTT
TRBD1	16	TRBV10-3	few	TRBJ1-2	CAIPNGWDRDNYGYTF	TGTGCCATCCCGAACGGCTGGGACAGGGATAACTATGGCTACACCTTC
TRBD1	14	TRBV7-2	once	TRBJ2-5	CASSFGGQGETQYF	TGTGCCAGCAGCTTTGGGGGACAGGGAGAGACCCAGTACTTC
.	15	TRBV6-2/TRBV6-3	.	TRBJ2-2	CASSYRRANTGELFF	TGTGCCAGCAGTTACCGGCGGGCGAACACCGGGGAGCTGTTTTTT
.	15	TRBV6-5	.	TRBJ2-5	CASSYSSGGGETQYF	TGTGCCAGCAGTTACTCTTCAGGGGGAGGAGAGACCCAGTACTTC
TRBD1	14	TRBV25-1	.	TRBJ1-5	CASSEGQGSQPQHF	TGTGCCAGCAGTGAGGGACAGGGAAGTCAGCCCCAGCATTTT
.	14	TRBV5-1	.	TRBJ1-1	CASSLARGHTEAFF	TGCGCCAGCAGCTTGGCCAGGGGTCACACTGAAGCTTTCTTT
.	12	TRBV5-1	.	TRBJ2-7	CASSWRSYEQYF	TGCGCCAGCAGCTGGAGGTCCTACGAGCAGTACTTC
.	14	TRBV5-1	.	TRBJ2-3	CASSLLGSTDTQYF	TGCGCCAGCAGCCTACTAGGGAGCACAGATACGCAGTATTTT
.	15	TRBV6-5	.	TRBJ1-1	CASSYLQQENTEAFF	TGTGCCAGCAGTTACCTTCAACAGGAGAACACTGAAGCTTTCTTT
.	15	TRBV20-1	.	TRBJ2-7	CSASTGVGISYEQYF	TGCAGTGCTAGTACAGGCGTAGGGATCTCCTACGAGCAGTACTTC
TRBD1	16	TRBV4-2	.	TRBJ2-2	CASSRRDRGRGGELFF	TGTGCCAGCAGCCGTCGGGACAGGGGGCGCGGCGGGGAGCTGTTTTTT
TRBD1	18	TRBV13	.	TRBJ1-2	CASSLGPFGTGGVFGYTF	TGTGCCAGCAGCTTAGGCCCTTTTGGGACAGGGGGCGTTTTTGGCTACACCTTC
TRBD1	13	TRBV2	.	TRBJ1-6	CASRQGERSPLHF	TGTGCCAGTAGACAGGGAGAAAGATCACCCCTCCACTTT
.	17	TRBV11-2	.	TRBJ1-1	CASSLWKHPDIEAEAFF	TGTGCCAGCAGCTTATGGAAACATCCTGATATTGAGGCTGAAGCTTTCTTT
TRBD1	18	TRBV5-8	.	TRBJ2-3	CASSFHFGTGLISLAQYF	TGTGCCAGCAGCTTCCATTTTGGGACAGGGTTAATCTCTTTGGCGCAGTATTTT
.	13	TRBV4-1	.	TRBJ1-2	CASSQTGSYGYTF	TGCGCCAGCAGCCAAACAGGGTCCTATGGCTACACCTTC
.	13	TRBV10-1	few	TRBJ1-6	CASSETGNSPLHF	TGCGCCAGCAGTGAAACAGGGAATTCACCCCTCCACTTT
.	13	TRBV12-3/TRBV12-4	.	TRBJ1-2	CASSYTGIYGYTF	TGTGCCAGCAGCTACACAGGGATCTATGGCTACACCTTC
TRBD1	15	TRBV9	.	TRBJ2-7	CASSGGQDLTYEQYF	TGTGCCAGCAGCGGTGGACAGGACCTTACCTACGAGCAGTACTTC
.	16	TRBV6-5	.	TRBJ2-7	CASSYSGGTAPGVQYF	TGTGCCAGCAGTTATTCGGGCGGGACAGCACCCGGAGTGCAGTACTTC
.	15	TRBV10-2	.	TRBJ1-3	CASSAGQASGNTIYF	TGCGCCAGCAGTGCCGGACAAGCCTCTGGAAACACCATATATTTT
.	13	TRBV12-3/TRBV12-4	few	TRBJ1-5	CASSLSSYQPQHF	TGTGCCAGCAGTTTGAGTTCCTATCAGCCCCAGCATTTT
.	14	TRBV24-1	.	TRBJ2-1	CATSDAGQSNEQFF	TGTGCCACCAGTGATGCCGGACAGTCCAATGAGCAGTTCTTC
.	13	TRBV10-1	few	TRBJ1-6	CASSEQHNSPLHF	TGCGCCAGCAGTGAACAGCATAATTCACCCCTCCACTTT
TRBD2	17	TRBV11-2	.	TRBJ2-3	CASSLRGRGDGADTQYF	TGTGCCAGCAGCTTACGGGGCCGGGGGGACGGCGCAGATACGCAGTATTTT
TRBD2	13	TRBV5-1	.	TRBJ2-7	CASKPGLGYEQYF	TGCGCCAGCAAACCGGGACTAGGATACGAGCAGTACTTC
TRBD1	16	TRBV7-6	.	TRBJ1-2	CASSLGTGGIGYGYTF	TGTGCCAGCAGCTTAGGAACAGGGGGAATAGGGTATGGCTACACCTTC
.	14	TRBV2	.	TRBJ1-2	CASPEGGISYGYTF	TGTGCCAGCCCGGAGGGGGGGATAAGCTATGGCTACACCTTC
.	13	TRBV12-5	.	TRBJ1-1	CASGSGSPTEAFF	TGTGCTAGTGGTTCAGGATCCCCCACTGAAGCTTTCTTT
TRBD1	20	TRBV10-1	.	TRBJ1-5	CASSELQFSDRGISNQPQHF	TGCGCCAGCAGTGAGTTACAATTCTCGGACAGGGGGATAAGCAATCAGCCCCAGCATTTT
.	15	TRBV19	few	TRBJ1-3	CASSQYRSIGNTIYF	TGTGCCAGTTCTCAATACCGGAGCATTGGAAACACCATATATTTT
.	13	TRBV18	few	TRBJ1-5	CASSGQLNQPQHF	TGTGCCAGCTCAGGACAGCTCAATCAGCCCCAGCATTTT
.	14	TRBV7-2	.	TRBJ2-1	CASSLLWGTDEQFF	TGTGCCAGCAGCTTATTATGGGGCACCGATGAGCAGTTCTTC
.	15	TRBV27	.	TRBJ2-3	CASSLSTGIADTQYF	TGTGCCAGCAGTTTATCAACAGGGATTGCAGATACGCAGTATTTT
TRBD2	15	TRBV18	.	TRBJ2-7	CASSPGTSGRGEQYF	TGTGCCAGCTCACCCGGGACTAGCGGGAGAGGCGAGCAGTACTTC